Each of the 9 T cell receptor beta chains below was sequenced from the same sample in a study of cytomegalovirus exposure and HLA in healthy donors. The PCR was carried out with 60 Vbeta primers and 13 Jbeta primers. Clones were sequenced by immunoSEQ multiplex PCR, and TCRdb holds only the in-frame ones, with some missing. The data contain some 150,000 clones, about 64% of them seen just once; the ten biggest clones take up around 7.1%. The specimen sequenced was PBMCs. These TCRs come from a woman aged 60-75 years in good health and CMV-seropositive.

The gene calls are TRBV7-9 and TRBJ1-1; D ambiguous. The CDR3 length is 14 residues. Germline assignment: CDR1 SEHNR and CDR2 FQNEAQ (reference sequence). Trimming pared 5 bases from V and 2 bases from J, leaving 12 bases between. CDR3 coding DNA: TGTGCCAGCAGCCAATCCCATCTAAACACTGAAGCTTTCTTT. Translated: CASSQSHLNTEAFF. Filled out from reference TRBV7-9 and TRBJ1-1, the complete variable domain reads DTGVSQNPRHKITKRGQNVTFRCDPISEHNRLYWYRQTLGQGPEFLTYFQNEAQLEKSRLLSDRFSAERPKGSFSTLEIQRTEQGDSAMYLCASSQSHLNTEAFFGQGTRLTVV.

The chain uses TRBV6-5 and TRBJ2-5; 11 nucleotides agree with TRBD2. Trimming took 0 bases from V and 4 from J; bases not matched to a gene: 4. The germline CDR1 and CDR2 sequences are MNHEY and SVGAGI. The CDR3 is 16 residues long. The CDR3 DNA reads as TGTGCCAGCAGTTACTCATCCCTAGCGGGAGGAGAGACCCAGTACTTC. Protein sequence: CASSYSSLAGGETQYF.

The chain couples TRBV28 to TRBJ2-3; 8 bases match TRBD2. V lost 1 base and J lost 6; bases outside the gene matches: 6. This CDR3 has 15 amino acids. In germline, CDR1 is MDHEN, CDR2 SYDVKM. CDR3 coding DNA: TGTGCCAGCAGTTTATCGGTAGCGGGGCGGGATACGCAGTATTTT. It specifies CASSLSVAGRDTQYF.

V is TRBV20-1 and J is TRBJ2-7; 8 nucleotides match TRBD2. V was clipped by 6 bases and J by 5 bases; unmatched bases: 3. The CDR3 is 11 amino acids. CDR1 and CDR2 (germline): DFQATT, SNEGSKA (reference sequence). CDR3 region: CSAREAHEQYF. The CDR3 DNA follows: TGCAGTGCGCGGGAGGCCCACGAGCAGTACTTC.

The gene calls are TRBV7-6 and TRBJ2-7; 7 bases agree with TRBD1. Per the germline V gene, CDR1 is SGHVS and CDR2 is FNYEAQ. Losses at the gene ends were 0 bases for V and 5 bases for J; bases not matched to a gene: 13. The length of the CDR3 is 17 residues. The CDR3 sequence is CASSLAAVGTAAHEQYF. CDR3 bases: TGTGCCAGCAGCTTAGCCGCGGTAGGGACAGCGGCCCACGAGCAGTACTTC. Full variable domain (missing parts from reference TRBV7-6 and TRBJ2-7): GAGVSQSPRYKVTKRGQDVALRCDPISGHVSLYWYRQALGQGPEFLTYFNYEAQQDKSGLPNDRFSAERPEGSISTLTIQRTEQRDSAMYRCASSLAAVGTAAHEQYFGPGTRLTVT.

This rearrangement joins TRBV4-2 to TRBJ2-7; 11 positions match TRBD2. Germline CDR1 reads LGHNA; CDR2 reads YNFKEQ. V was clipped by 0 bases and J by 3 bases; unmatched bases: 4. The CDR3 runs 16 residues. The CDR3 sequence is CASSQDTSGSFYEQYF. CDR3 DNA sequence: TGTGCCAGCAGCCAAGATACTAGCGGGAGTTTCTACGAGCAGTACTTC.

This clone was seen a single time. This chain links TRBV11-2 with TRBJ1-2, with D maybe TRBD1 (5 bases). Trimming removed 6 bases at V and 6 bases at J, with 17 bases between. The CDR3 loop spans 14 amino acids. Germline V CDR1 and CDR2: SGHAT, FQNNGV. The DNA for the CDR3 is TGTGCCAGCAGGCCCGTACAGGCCCCTGATGGCTACACCTTC. Its translation is CASRPVQAPDGYTF.

The chain carries TRBV6-5 and TRBJ2-1; D ambiguous. CDR1 and CDR2 (germline): MNHEY, SVGAGI. CDR3 length equals 16 residues. Between the trimmed V and J ends, which lost 0 bases and 1 base, there was a span of 10 bases. CDR3 nucleotides: TGTGCCAGCAGTTACTCGGCGGTTGGTTCCTACAATGAGCAGTTCTTC. It codes for CASSYSAVGSYNEQFF.

The J gene is TRBJ2-1, the V gene TRBV28; D possibly corresponds to TRBD2 (6 bases). Germline assignment: CDR1 MDHEN and CDR2 SYDVKM. Trimming shortened V by 7 bases and J by 2 bases, and 12 bases separated the two germline ends. CDR3 size: 14 residues. The chain's CDR3 is CASTPGTPYNEQFF. The CDR3 bases are TGTGCCAGCACCCCCGGGACTCCCTACAATGAGCAGTTCTTC.